One and the same sample provided the 23 T cell receptor beta chains below, sequenced in a study of T cells in Graves' hyperthyroidism and ophthalmopathy. TCR beta CDR3 regions were amplified from RNA transcripts. HTBI primers were the set used in a first-round RT-PCR of the TCR CDR3. Each CDR3 protein gets one entry after TCRdb re-called the multiplex PCR reads with MiXCR. Of about 300,000 distinct CDR3 sequences in the sample, approximately 18% were seen once. Sequenced sample: blood. The source is a man between 50 and 59 years old with Graves' ophthalmopathy.

This clonotype was detected only a few times. The rearrangement uses TRBV3-1 and TRBJ2-5; 11 nucleotides line up with TRBD2. The CDR3 has 18 residues. V lost 4 bases, J lost 5 bases, and 15 bases stayed unmatched. Germline CDR1 is LGHDT and CDR2 is YNNKEL (reference sequence). The CDR3 coding sequence is TGTGCCAGCAGCCCCACCTTTATCCTAGCGGGGGGTCGGGAGACCCAGTACTTC. Encoded protein: CASSPTFILAGGRETQYF.

The chain couples TRBV7-9 to TRBJ2-2; 10 bases are a match to TRBD2. There are 14 residues in the CDR3. V lost 5 bases to trimming and J lost 16 bases; unmatched junction nucleotides: 13. Germline CDR1 is SEHNR and CDR2 is FQNEAQ (reference sequence). The DNA of the CDR3 is TGTGCCAGCAGCCCGTCTACTAGCGGGAACCCCCCGTTTTTT. Amino acids: CASSPSTSGNPPFF.

This clonotype was counted between two and nine times. The V call is TRBV6-1, the J call TRBJ2-1; weak D call: TRBD2 (6 bases). Germline CDR1 reads MNHNS; CDR2 reads SASEGT. V lost 9 bases and J lost 4, with 28 bases in between. The CDR3 consists of 18 residues. CDR3 loop: CASRPGGGGPSPYNEQFF. The DNA for the CDR3 is TGTGCCAGTCGGCCCGGGGGTGGCGGGCCCAGCCCTTACAATGAGCAGTTCTTC.

About this clonotype: A much larger clone lies a single base off, so this may be a read error. The CDR3 does not end in the conserved phenylalanine or tryptophan, so this is likely a read error. This chain joins TRBV5-1 and TRBJ2-7, with 9 bases that match TRBD2. The germline V gene encodes CDR1 SGHRS and CDR2 YFSETQ. The V segment lost 1 base and the J segment 2 bases; nucleotides outside the gene matches: 4. The length of the CDR3 is 15 residues. CDR3 coding DNA: TGCGCCAGCAGCTTGCGGCGGGAGGGAACCTACGAGCAGTACCTC. Translation gives CASSLRREGTYEQYL.

V gene TRBV6-1 combines with J gene TRBJ1-2; D is unclear. Germline V gives CDR1 MNHNS, CDR2 SASEGT. With 2 bases removed from V and 8 bases from J, the gap between germline ends came to 6 bases. The CDR3 has 11 residues. This CDR3 is CASSEQRGYTF. In nucleotides, the CDR3 is TGTGCCAGCAGTGAACAAAGAGGCTACACCTTC.

There are a few counts of this clonotype. The gene calls are TRBV19 and TRBJ2-1, with 11 bases lining up with TRBD2. This CDR3 spans 16 amino acids. Germline-derived CDR1 and CDR2 are LNHDA and SQIVND (reference sequence). With V trimmed by 1 base and J by 3 bases, 2 bases remained unmatched. CDR3 loop: CASSIALAGGYNEQFF. The DNA for the CDR3 is TGTGCCAGTAGTATAGCCCTAGCGGGAGGCTACAATGAGCAGTTCTTC.

This clonotype was seen ten or more times. This chain connects TRBV18 to TRBJ2-1; D is tentatively TRBD1 or TRBD2 (7 bases each). This CDR3 has 15 amino acids. Germline values: CDR1 KGHSH, CDR2 LQKENI. V dropped 5 bases and J dropped 8 bases, with 19 bases sitting between them. CDR3 nucleotide sequence: TGTGCCAGCTCAACCCGACAGGGAGGGTTCGATGAGCAGTTCTTC. Amino acid sequence: CASSTRQGGFDEQFF.

This clonotype has ten or more counts. The CDR3 bases are TGTGCCTGGACCCGGGACGGGGTTGGATCACCCCTCCACTTT. It yields the protein CAWTRDGVGSPLHF. J is TRBJ1-6 and V is TRBV30, with D perhaps TRBD1 (5 bases). This CDR3 is built from 14 residues. Germline assignment: CDR1 GTSNPN and CDR2 SVGIG (reference sequence). Trimming took 4 bases from V and 10 from J, leaving 17 bases between them.

In its sample, this clonotype was seen many times. J is TRBJ2-7 and V is TRBV28; D could derive from TRBD1 or TRBD2 (6 bases each). V was pared by 7 bases and J by 3 bases, with 13 bases between. The V gene's germline CDR1 is MDHEN and CDR2 SYDVKM. This CDR3 comprises 13 residues. CDR3 nucleotides: TGTGCCAGCATCGGGGGCACCTTCTACGAGCAGTACTTC. This sequence encodes CASIGGTFYEQYF.

This clonotype showed up many times. The rearrangement links TRBV7-9 to TRBJ1-5; D may be TRBD1 (5 bases). CDR3 length: 17 residues. V gave up 5 bases and J gave up 3 bases, with 20 bases separating them. Germline V gene lookup returns CDR1 SEHNR and CDR2 FQNEAQ (reference sequence). CDR3 bases: TGTGCCAGCAGCCACGCGGCCGGGACGGCAATCAATCAGCCCCAGCATTTT. Protein product: CASSHAAGTAINQPQHF.

This chain links TRBV7-9 with TRBJ2-1, with 8 bases identical to TRBD2. Germline lookup yields CDR1 SEHNR and CDR2 FQNEAQ (reference sequence). V lost 5 bases, J lost 4 bases, and 7 bases stayed unmatched. The CDR3 runs 15 residues. This chain's CDR3 is CASSRREGIYNEQFF. The CDR3 DNA sequence: TGTGCCAGCAGCCGTCGGGAGGGAATTTACAATGAGCAGTTCTTC.

V is TRBV5-6 and J is TRBJ1-2; no reliable D call. CDR1 is SGHDT and CDR2 is YYEEEE in the germline V gene. V lost 4 bases, J lost 8 bases, and 15 bases lay in between. This CDR3 has 13 residues. The CDR3 DNA reads TGTGCCAGCAGCCAGACATTTTCCGGGGGCTACACCTTC. Amino acid sequence: CASSQTFSGGYTF.

This clonotype was counted ten times or more. The rearrangement links TRBV30 to TRBJ2-1; perhaps TRBD2 as D (5 bases). Germline V gives CDR1 GTSNPN, CDR2 SVGIG (reference sequence). Trimming stripped 3 bases from V and 10 bases from J, with 10 bases between. This CDR3 has 11 residues. The CDR3 nucleotides read TGTGCCTGGAGGCGCCGCGGGGAGCAGTTCTTC. It specifies CAWRRRGEQFF.

This chain links TRBV6-1 with TRBJ1-1; D is uncertain. CDR1 and CDR2 (germline): MNHNS, SASEGT. The V gene lost 4 bases and the J gene lost 4 bases, with 4 bases spanning the gap. The length of the CDR3 is 11 residues. The CDR3, as DNA: TGTGCCAGCAGTGGTACCACTGAAGCTTTCTTT. Encoded protein: CASSGTTEAFF.

This clonotype was detected many times. The chain links TRBV7-9 to TRBJ2-1; possibly TRBD2 for D (6 bases). V was clipped by 3 bases and J by 9 bases, with 18 bases between them. This CDR3 region has 15 residues. Germline V gene sequence: CDR1 SEHNR, CDR2 FQNEAQ (reference sequence). In nucleotides, the CDR3 is TGTGCCAGCAGCTTGTCCGGGACTCGAAAGGCTGAGCAGTTCTTC. It encodes CASSLSGTRKAEQFF. The full variable domain, with the rest looked up from reference TRBV7-9 and TRBJ2-1, is DTGVSQNPRHKITKRGQNVTFRCDPISEHNRLYWYRQTLGQGPEFLTYFQNEAQLEKSRLLSDRFSAERPKGSFSTLEIQRTEQGDSAMYLCASSLSGTRKAEQFFGPGTRLTVL.

The chain recombines TRBV19 with TRBJ2-3, with 7 bases lining up with TRBD2. V dropped 4 bases and J dropped 6; count of bases not matched to a gene: 7. This CDR3 has 14 residues. The germline V gene encodes CDR1 LNHDA and CDR2 SQIVND (reference sequence). CDR3 residues: CASSTSAGSDTQYF. The CDR3 DNA sequence: TGTGCCAGTAGTACGTCAGCGGGGAGCGATACGCAGTATTTT.

This chain connects TRBV28 to TRBJ2-7; D may be TRBD2 (6 bases). The CDR3 spans 15 residues. CDR1 and CDR2 (germline): MDHEN, SYDVKM. Between the trimmed V and J ends, which lost 5 bases and 4 bases, there was a span of 18 bases. The CDR3 here is CASSPKGTPKYEQYF. The CDR3 coding sequence is TGTGCCAGCAGTCCCAAAGGGACTCCCAAATACGAGCAGTACTTC.

The V and J genes are TRBV14 and TRBJ2-3; D is unresolved. Germline V gives CDR1 SGHDN, CDR2 FVKESK. The CDR3 totals 13 residues. V was cut by 0 bases and J by 5 bases, with 6 bases left in between. CDR3 region: CASSQDSQDTQYF. In DNA, the CDR3 is TGTGCCAGCAGCCAAGATAGCCAAGATACGCAGTATTTT.

This clonotype was picked up many times. This chain uses TRBV13 with TRBJ2-5; D remains ambiguous. The V gene's germline CDR1 is PRHDT and CDR2 FYEKMQ (reference sequence). Deletions cut 1 base from V and 7 bases from J, with 13 bases between. The CDR3 consists of 14 residues. This CDR3 reads CASSLVASRMTQYF. The CDR3 DNA reads as TGTGCCAGCAGCTTAGTGGCCAGCCGGATGACCCAGTACTTC.

The chain links TRBV9 to TRBJ2-6, with 8 bases that match TRBD1. Germline CDR1 SGDLS, CDR2 YYNGEE. Losses at the gene ends were 1 base for V and 1 base for J; bases not matched to a gene: 4. This CDR3 has 17 residues. The CDR3 is CASSVRTGKSGANVLTF. The DNA for the CDR3 is TGTGCCAGCAGCGTAAGGACAGGGAAGTCTGGGGCCAACGTCCTGACTTTC.

The chain is built from TRBV5-5 and TRBJ2-2; unclear D gene. Germline assignment: CDR1 SGHKS and CDR2 YYEKEE (reference sequence). The CDR3 covers 15 residues. The ends were cut back, 3 bases at V and 4 bases at J, with 13 bases in the middle. The DNA for the CDR3 is TGTGCCAGCAGCTGGGCCCGGACGAGCACCGGGGAGCTGTTTTTT. It is translated as CASSWARTSTGELFF. Full variable domain (rest looked up from reference TRBV5-5 and TRBJ2-2): DAGVTQSPTHLIKTRGQQVTLRCSPISGHKSVSWYQQVLGQGPQFIFQYYEKEERGRGNFPDRFSARQFPNYSSELNVNALLLGDSALYLCASSWARTSTGELFFGEGSRLTVL.

The V gene is TRBV28, the J gene TRBJ2-1, with D maybe TRBD2 (5 bases). Per germline, CDR1 MDHEN and CDR2 SYDVKM. V was clipped by 0 bases and J by 12 bases, with 18 bases between them. This CDR3 has 15 amino acids. CDR3 in DNA: TGTGCCAGCAGTTTATGGCGGGCCCTCACTGACGGGCAGTTCTTC. Amino acids: CASSLWRALTDGQFF. The full variable domain, rest sourced from reference TRBV28 and TRBJ2-1, is DVKVTQSSRYLVKRTGEKVFLECVQDMDHENMFWYRQDPGLGLRLIYFSYDVKMKEKGDIPEGYSVSREKKERFSLILESASTNQTSMYLCASSLWRALTDGQFFGPGTRLTVL.

There are many counts of this clonotype. The genes are TRBV6-2 or TRBV6-3 and TRBJ2-1; 8 bases are a match to TRBD2. The CDR3 length is 18 residues. With 6 bases clipped from V and 0 bases from J, the junction kept 13 bases outside the gene matches. CDR1 and CDR2 (germline): MNHEY, SVGEGT. The CDR3 is CASRPGLAPPRSYNEQFF. In DNA form, the CDR3 reads TGTGCCAGCAGACCAGGACTAGCTCCTCCTCGCTCCTACAATGAGCAGTTCTTC.